This TCR beta chain derives from a study of T-cell memory formation after mild COVID-19. Study at large: Clusters of TCRs were largely donor specific. Regarding the study as a whole: Pre-infection memory already had some responding clones, implying cross-reactive memory joined.

The germline gives CDR1 SGDLS, CDR2 YYNGEE. The CDR3 is made up of 13 amino acids. V was shortened by 7 bases and J by 3 bases, with 13 bases between the two germline ends. Concerning this clonotype itself: The antigen remains undetermined.

MiXCR, applied by TCRdb to the 5' RACE reads, yields one record per CDR3 protein. The repertoire holds a few hundred thousand distinct CDR3 sequences, with 15% to 20% as singletons. The source of this sequence is a man aged 18 to 29 who had mild COVID-19 (a few samples of this study predate the infection). Cell type and time point are not known. The genes are TRBV9 and TRBJ1-2; no firm D call. The specimen was PBMCs or a T cell subset sorted from them (not recorded which). The CDR3 DNA reads as TGTGCCAGCCACCGTGTGGGAGACTATGGCTACACCTTC. Amino acid sequence: CASHRVGDYGYTF. Combining the CDR3 with reference TRBV9 and TRBJ1-2 gives the whole variable domain DSGVTQTPKHLITATGQRVTLRCSPRSGDLSVYWYQQSLDQGLQFLIQYYNGEERAKGNILERFSAQQFPDLHSELNLSSLELGDSALYFCASHRVGDYGYTFGSGTRLTVV.